The rows below give T cell receptor beta chains drawn from one sample of a study of Ad26.COV2.S vaccination and SARS-CoV-2 variants. The assay was immunoSEQ multiplex PCR, and TCRdb's table has in-frame clones only and misses some. The sample holds about 390,000 clones; around nine tenths are singletons and the top ten take roughly 3%. Sequences were derived from peripheral blood, sampled in a trial of Ad26.COV2.S vaccine versus placebo. The receptors originated from a person aged 18-60 years who received the Ad26.COV2.S COVID-19 vaccine or a placebo. The CDR3 runs from the conserved cysteine through the conserved F or W. A D gene is named only where the DNA matches it firmly. Some rows mark clone size as missing; the rest say once, few, many or name a class of expanded clone.

>TRBJ1-2|TRBV6-5|once|TRBD1
TGTGCCAGCAGCGACGGGACAGAGAACTATGGCTACACCTTC
CASSDGTENYGYTF
>TRBJ2-1|TRBV9|NA|NA
TGTGCCAGCAGCGTAGGGGTGCTTAGGGGCTACAATGAGCAGTTCTTC
CASSVGVLRGYNEQFF
>TRBJ2-1|TRBV11-2|once|NA
TGTGCCAGCAGCTTAGAGGGGGGACTGTATTCCTACAATGAGCAGTTCTTC
CASSLEGGLYSYNEQFF
>TRBJ2-5|TRBV10-3|NA|NA
TGTGCCATCAGTGAGGAAGGACGGTACCAAGAGACCCAGTACTTC
CAISEEGRYQETQYF
>TRBJ2-7|TRBV19|NA|NA
TGTGCCAGTAGTATCCTACGGGGGGCCTCCTACGAGCAGTACTTC
CASSILRGASYEQYF
>TRBJ1-1|TRBV7-9|NA|NA
TGTGCCAGCAGCTCATATTCGAGCACTGAAGCTTTCTTT
CASSSYSSTEAFF
>TRBJ1-1|TRBV6-5|NA|NA
TGTGCCAGCAGTTTGACAAGAGGAAACACTGAAGCTTTCTTT
CASSLTRGNTEAFF
>TRBJ1-2|TRBV7-9|NA|NA
TGTGCCAGCAGCTTGGATACAGAGGGCTACACCTTC
CASSLDTEGYTF
>TRBJ2-1|TRBV19|NA|NA
TGTGCCAGTAGTACGGGGGGCGAGCAGTTCTTC
CASSTGGEQFF
>TRBJ1-1|TRBV30|NA|NA
TGTGCCTGGGTTGTTTCGTGGGGGCCGAAGAACACTGAAGCTTTCTTT
CAWVVSWGPKNTEAFF
>TRBJ2-2|TRBV6-5|NA|NA
TGTGCCAGTCTGGTTAGTCCAGGGTGGACCGGGGAGCTGTTTTTT
CASLVSPGWTGELFF
>TRBJ2-5|TRBV5-4|NA|TRBD2
TGTGCCAGCAGTCTCTTTCAGCGGGGGGCGGAGACCCAGTACTTC
CASSLFQRGAETQYF
>TRBJ2-7|TRBV7-9|NA|NA
TGTGCCAGCAGCGTATCGGCAGTAAGCTACGAGCAGTACTTC
CASSVSAVSYEQYF
>TRBJ2-3|TRBV7-9|NA|TRBD2
TGTGCCAGCAGCAAGACTAGCGGGGGTGGAGATACGCAGTATTTT
CASSKTSGGGDTQYF
>TRBJ2-5|TRBV3-1/TRBV3-2|NA|TRBD1
TGTGCCAGCAGCCAGGGGACAGGGGGCGAGTCGGAGACCCAGTACTTC
CASSQGTGGESETQYF
>TRBJ2-5|TRBV20-1|once|TRBD2
TGCAGTGCTAGTCTAGCGGGGACCTTCCAAGAGACCCAGTACTTC
CSASLAGTFQETQYF
>TRBJ2-1|TRBV27|NA|NA
TGTGCCAGCAGTATTACGGGTAATGAGCAGTTCTTC
CASSITGNEQFF
>TRBJ1-6|TRBV5-4|NA|NA
TGTGCCAGCAGATCCTGGGGAGCTCCCCACTCACCCCTCCACTTT
CASRSWGAPHSPLHF
>TRBJ1-1|TRBV19|NA|NA
TGTGCCAGTATTCCAATCATAGGGTTACCCTACACTGAAGCTTTCTTT
CASIPIIGLPYTEAFF
>TRBJ2-6|TRBV11-2|NA|NA
TGTGCCAGCAGCTTAATAAGGGGGGCCAACGTCCTGACTTTC
CASSLIRGANVLTF
>TRBJ2-7|TRBV27|NA|NA
TGTGCCAGCGGGCCCCTTGCGGGCGGGGAGCAGTACTTC
CASGPLAGGEQYF
>TRBJ1-1|TRBV11-2|NA|NA
TGTGCCAGCAGCCTCGGTCCTGAAGCTTTCTTT
CASSLGPEAFF
>TRBJ2-7|TRBV5-4|NA|NA
TGTGCCAGCAGCTTGGCCGGGACAAAGACCTACGAGCAGTACTTC
CASSLAGTKTYEQYF
>TRBJ1-6|TRBV7-9|NA|TRBD1
TGTGCCAGCAGCTTAGTCAGGGGGCATCCACCCCTCCACTTT
CASSLVRGHPPLHF
>TRBJ2-2|TRBV7-9|once|NA
TGTGCCAGCAGGCCCGGGACACCGCTTTCGAACACCGGGGAGCTGTTTTTT
CASRPGTPLSNTGELFF
>TRBJ2-1|TRBV5-1|NA|TRBD1
TGCGCCAGCAGCTCCGAGCCACGGGACAGCTTCTACAATGAGCAGTTCTTC
CASSSEPRDSFYNEQFF
>TRBJ2-3|TRBV6-5|NA|NA
TGTGCCAGCAGTTCCCAGGGACTTCAAGGGGATACGCAGTATTTT
CASSSQGLQGDTQYF
>TRBJ2-1|TRBV4-1|few|TRBD2
TGCGCCAGCAGCCAACGCTCGACCGGGACTAGCGGGGGGGCCTCCTACAATGAGCAGTTCTTC
CASSQRSTGTSGGASYNEQFF